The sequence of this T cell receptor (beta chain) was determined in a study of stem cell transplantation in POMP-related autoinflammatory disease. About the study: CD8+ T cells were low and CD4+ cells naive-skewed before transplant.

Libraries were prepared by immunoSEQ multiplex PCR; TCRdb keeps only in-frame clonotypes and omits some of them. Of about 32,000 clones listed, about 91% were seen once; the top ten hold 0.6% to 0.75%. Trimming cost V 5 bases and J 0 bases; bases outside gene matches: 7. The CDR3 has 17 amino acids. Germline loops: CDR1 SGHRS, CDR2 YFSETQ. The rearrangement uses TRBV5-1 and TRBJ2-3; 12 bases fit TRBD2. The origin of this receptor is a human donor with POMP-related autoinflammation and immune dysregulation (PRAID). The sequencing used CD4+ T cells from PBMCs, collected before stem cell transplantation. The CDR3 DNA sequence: TGCGCCAGCAGGTATACTAGCGGGAGGACAAGCACAGATACGCAGTATTTT. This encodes CASRYTSGRTSTDTQYF. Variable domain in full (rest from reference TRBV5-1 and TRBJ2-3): KAGVTQTPRYLIKTRGQQVTLSCSPISGHRSVSWYQQTPGQGLQFLFEYFSETQRNKGNFPGRFSGRQFSNSRSEMNVSTLELGDSALYLCASRYTSGRTSTDTQYFGPGTRLTVL.